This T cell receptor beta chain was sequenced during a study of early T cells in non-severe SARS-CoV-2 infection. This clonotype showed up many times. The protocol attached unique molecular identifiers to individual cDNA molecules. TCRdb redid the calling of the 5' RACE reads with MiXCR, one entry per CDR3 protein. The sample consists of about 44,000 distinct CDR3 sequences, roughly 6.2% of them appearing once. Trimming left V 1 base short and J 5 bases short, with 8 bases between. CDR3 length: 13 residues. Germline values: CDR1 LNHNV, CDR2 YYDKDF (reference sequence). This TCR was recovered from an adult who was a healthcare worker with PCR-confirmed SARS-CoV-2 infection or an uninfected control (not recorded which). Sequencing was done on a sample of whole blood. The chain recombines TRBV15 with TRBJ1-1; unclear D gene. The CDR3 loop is CATSRVLGTEAFF. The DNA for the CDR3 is TGTGCCACCAGCAGAGTATTGGGGACTGAAGCTTTCTTT.